These T cell receptor beta chains were read from a single sample in a study of OX40 agonist ivuxolimab in advanced cancers. The method was immunoSEQ multiplex PCR; TCRdb's version includes in-frame clones alone and lacks a portion of them. The sample consists of 80,000 to 100,000 clones, 70% to 90% of them appearing once. The sample in question was CD4+ or CD8+ T cells sorted from blood, obtained in a trial of the OX40 agonist ivuxolimab. All receptors come from an adult with an advanced solid tumor such as melanoma, head and neck, liver or kidney cancer. Both conserved end residues are part of each CDR3. The size entry is marked missing in some rows and otherwise reads once, few, many or a size class.

>TRBV19|11|.|TRBJ1-2
CASSMQGGYTF
>TRBV5-1|14|.|TRBJ2-5
CASSLEGREETQYF
>TRBV19|10|.|TRBJ2-1
CATRGHEQFF
>TRBV5-1|13|few|TRBJ1-1
CASSLQGGTEAFF
>TRBV7-2|15|.|TRBJ2-7
CASSFLAGVSYEQYF
>TRBV2|16|.|TRBJ1-2
CASSEPGQAANYGYTF
>TRBV5-3|11|.|TRBJ2-1
CARSWFNEQFF
>TRBV5-6|13|.|TRBJ1-1
CASSSGFNTEAFF
>TRBV19|16|.|TRBJ2-1
CASSKVEHSSYNEQFF
>TRBV10-3|13|few|TRBJ1-3
CATRPSSGNTIYF
>TRBV4-1|17|.|TRBJ2-3
CASSQGWRGARTDTQYF
>TRBV11-1|15|.|TRBJ2-3
CASSSDWGYLDTQYF
>TRBV10-3|14|.|TRBJ1-2
CAIRPTGGDYGYTF
>TRBV7-6|13|.|TRBJ1-5
CASSLALGQPQHF
>TRBV30|14|once|TRBJ2-2
CAWRLLANTGELFF
>TRBV6-1|15|.|TRBJ1-1
CASSTQGQVGSEAFF
>TRBV7-9|15|.|TRBJ1-1
CASSLRTGQNTEAFF
>TRBV7-6|18|.|TRBJ2-2
CASSIEAGGLANTGELFF
>TRBV7-2|14|once|TRBJ2-1
CASSVYSTYNEQFF
>TRBV6-6|14|.|TRBJ2-4
CASNPGTEKNIQYF
>TRBV7-9|15|few|TRBJ1-4
CASSGQRATNEKLFF
>TRBV28|14|.|TRBJ1-6
CASSVRQGHSPLHF
>TRBV7-2|15|.|TRBJ2-3
CASSFLNLISDTQYF
>TRBV21-1|16|.|TRBJ1-4
CASSKAGQPTNEKLFF
>TRBV19|16|.|TRBJ2-3
CASSPLAGGSTDTQYF
>TRBV5-6|16|.|TRBJ2-5
CASSLGPEGVQETQYF
>TRBV28|12|once|TRBJ2-5
CASSRSQETQYF
>TRBV28|13|few|TRBJ1-5
CASLGTENQPQHF
>TRBV28|12|once|TRBJ2-1
CASRVQNNEQFF
>TRBV5-8|13|.|TRBJ1-3
CASSLGGTNTIYF
>TRBV6-6|14|.|TRBJ2-7
CASSYDHRGLEQYF
>TRBV15|14|few|TRBJ2-7
CATSSGGLIYEQYF
>TRBV5-4|15|.|TRBJ1-3
CASSLAGTPGNTIYF
>TRBV7-2|15|.|TRBJ1-4
CASSQSGTGAEKLFF
>TRBV5-8|17|.|TRBJ2-3
CASSSYIDRGGTDTQYF
>TRBV19|17|.|TRBJ1-5
CASSLQPQGRSNQPQHF
>TRBV28|17|.|TRBJ2-4
CASSTLIVGYGKNIQYF
>TRBV15|16|.|TRBJ2-3
CATSRTDRGLADTQYF
>TRBV28|16|.|TRBJ1-6
CASSLFRSYYNSPLHF
>TRBV5-6|11|.|TRBJ1-1
CASRRDTEAFF
>TRBV28|15|.|TRBJ2-3
CASSSERGGTDTQYF
>TRBV30|13|.|TRBJ1-4
CAWSEVSTRKLFF
>TRBV19|14|.|TRBJ2-3
CASASGRKSDTQYF
>TRBV28|13|.|TRBJ1-4
CAIRESTNEKLFF
>TRBV5-1|13|few|TRBJ2-1
CASSLGQGGEQFF
>TRBV2|13|.|TRBJ2-5
CAASSGGQETQYF
>TRBV6-5|15|.|TRBJ2-5
CASHAPAGWEETQYF
>TRBV27|14|.|TRBJ1-6
CASSGQVWNSPLHF